The next 27 T cell receptor beta chains were all read from a single sample in a study of blood T cell repertoires in COVID-19. TCRdb's copy holds only in-frame clones and misses some; the assay was immunoSEQ multiplex PCR. This sample has about 280,000 clones, with roughly 85% found just once. The sequenced sample was peripheral blood. These receptors all stem from a man aged 50 or older with active or convalescent COVID-19.

The chain carries TRBV6-4 and TRBJ2-2; 7 nucleotides line up with TRBD1. CDR3 length equals 14 residues. Losses at the gene ends were 6 bases for V and 4 bases for J; bases not matched to a gene: 5. Germline lookup yields CDR1 MRHNA and CDR2 SNTAGT. The CDR3 region is CASRRDSITGELFF. The CDR3 DNA follows: TGTGCCAGCAGACGGGACAGTATCACCGGGGAGCTGTTTTTT.

J is TRBJ2-1 and V is TRBV27, with TRBD2 identical over 14 bases. The CDR3 is 18 amino acids. Unmatched junction bases numbered 12, after V lost 5 bases and J lost 6 bases. Germline V gene data show CDR1 as MNHEY and CDR2 as SMNVEV (reference sequence). The CDR3 region has the DNA TGTGCCAGCAGTAATCCGGGACTAGCGGGAGTCAGGGGCAATGAGCAGTTCTTC. It yields the protein CASSNPGLAGVRGNEQFF.

The chain has TRBV18 and TRBJ1-6, with 7 bases that match TRBD1. The germline V gene has CDR1 KGHSH and CDR2 LQKENI. The CDR3 runs to 14 residues. V dropped 8 bases and J dropped 7; count of bases not matched to a gene: 8. DNA for the CDR3: TGTGCCAGCACTCCCGGGACAGTCAATTCACCCCTCCACTTT. This translates into CASTPGTVNSPLHF.

The chain recombines TRBV5-1 with TRBJ1-2, with TRBD1 identical over 8 bases. The ends lost 5 bases at V and 2 bases at J; junction bases unmatched: 8. The CDR3 has 15 residues. In germline, CDR1 is SGHRS, CDR2 YFSETQ. The CDR3 nucleotides read TGCGCCAGCAGGGTTCAGGGGGCGTCCAACTATGGCTACACCTTC. Translation: CASRVQGASNYGYTF. Filled out from reference TRBV5-1 and TRBJ1-2, the complete variable domain reads KAGVTQTPRYLIKTRGQQVTLSCSPISGHRSVSWYQQTPGQGLQFLFEYFSETQRNKGNFPGRFSGRQFSNSRSEMNVSTLELGDSALYLCASRVQGASNYGYTFGSGTRLTVV.

J is TRBJ1-3 and V is TRBV7-2; 9 nucleotides match TRBD1. Germline assignment: CDR1 SGHTA and CDR2 FQGNSA. V lost 4 bases and J lost 0; bases outside the gene matches: 1. The CDR3 contains 15 residues. The CDR3 sequence: CASSYRGPSGNTIYF. The CDR3 DNA reads TGTGCCAGCAGCTACAGGGGGCCCTCTGGAAACACCATATATTTT.

The V call is TRBV19, the J call TRBJ2-2, with D tentatively TRBD2 (6 bases). The CDR3 extends over 14 amino acids. CDR1 is LNHDA, CDR2 SQIVND, per germline (reference sequence). The germline V and J ends were trimmed by 8 bases and 9 bases, with 19 bases remaining between them. CDR3 amino acids: CASAHGSTPRELFF. The DNA of the CDR3 is TGTGCCAGTGCCCACGGGAGTACACCGAGGGAGCTGTTTTTT.

The V and J genes are TRBV9 and TRBJ2-1, with a possible D match to TRBD2 (6 bases). Trimming took off 0 bases at V and 3 bases at J, with 13 bases between the two ends. The CDR3 runs to 16 residues. Germline CDR1 and CDR2: SGDLS and YYNGEE. DNA for the CDR3: TGTGCCAGCAGCGTAGATTCGCGGGAAGTCTACAATGAGCAGTTCTTC. Amino acid sequence: CASSVDSREVYNEQFF. The full variable domain, rest sourced from reference TRBV9 and TRBJ2-1, is DSGVTQTPKHLITATGQRVTLRCSPRSGDLSVYWYQQSLDQGLQFLIQYYNGEERAKGNILERFSAQQFPDLHSELNLSSLELGDSALYFCASSVDSREVYNEQFFGPGTRLTVL.

The rearrangement links TRBV10-3 to TRBJ2-7; 9 nucleotides match TRBD2. The CDR3 totals 15 residues. Germline-derived CDR1 and CDR2 are ENHRY and SYGVKD. Unmatched junction bases numbered 7, after V lost 2 bases and J lost 5 bases. In DNA, the CDR3 is TGTGCCATCAGTGAGAGTAGCGGGAGTTGGGACGAGCAGTACTTC. Translating it yields CAISESSGSWDEQYF.

The chain has TRBV6-2 or TRBV6-3 and TRBJ2-7; tentative D call: TRBD2 (7 bases). Germline CDR1 and CDR2: MNHEY and SVGEGT. This CDR3 spans 14 amino acids. V lost 6 bases and J 1 base, leaving 13 bases between the germline ends. For the CDR3, the DNA is TGTGCCAGCAGCCCAGAGGGGGGGTCCTACGAGCAGTACTTC. Protein: CASSPEGGSYEQYF.

In its sample, this clone was seen a few times. This chain connects TRBV29-1 to TRBJ1-2; the D gene is possibly TRBD1 (5 bases). The ends were cut back, 3 bases at V and 11 bases at J, with 10 bases in the middle. This CDR3 spans 10 amino acids. Germline CDR1 is SQVTM and CDR2 is ANQGSEA. In DNA, the CDR3 is TGCAGCGTTGAGCAGGGCGAGTACACCTTC. It codes for CSVEQGEYTF.

This rearrangement joins TRBV7-3 to TRBJ2-1; 9 bases are shared with TRBD2. Germline values: CDR1 SGHTA, CDR2 FQGTGA. The CDR3 runs 16 residues. V dropped 1 base and J dropped 9; count of bases not matched to a gene: 10. The CDR3 is CASSLRGGRAGGEQFF. DNA for the CDR3: TGTGCCAGCAGCTTAAGGGGCGGGAGGGCCGGAGGTGAGCAGTTCTTC.

The chain recombines TRBV5-4 with TRBJ2-7; the match to TRBD1 covers 11 bases. The trim removed 4 bases at V and 5 bases at J, leaving 8 bases unmatched. The V gene's germline CDR1 is SGHNT and CDR2 YYREEE (reference sequence). This CDR3 has 15 amino acids. CDR3 loop: CASSTRTGGFNEQYF. Written as DNA, the CDR3 is TGTGCCAGCAGCACCCGGACAGGGGGCTTTAACGAGCAGTACTTC.

The chain links TRBV19 to TRBJ1-2; D gene uncertain. This CDR3 comprises 14 residues. V was clipped by 5 bases and J by 2 bases, with 12 bases between them. CDR1 is LNHDA and CDR2 is SQIVND in the germline V gene (reference sequence). The CDR3 DNA reads TGTGCCAGTAGTTACACTGGGCCCAACTATGGCTACACCTTC. It yields the protein CASSYTGPNYGYTF.

The genes are TRBV20-1 and TRBJ1-4, with D maybe TRBD1 (5 bases). The CDR3 loop spans 13 amino acids. Germline V gene sequence: CDR1 DFQATT, CDR2 SNEGSKA (reference sequence). The V and J ends lost 3 bases and 2 bases respectively, with 7 bases between them. As DNA, the CDR3 is TGCAGTGCTAGTCAGGGCACTAATGAAAAACTGTTTTTT. It yields the protein CSASQGTNEKLFF.

CDR3 sequence: CSVETSSSYEQYF. CDR3 nucleotide sequence: TGCAGCGTTGAGACTTCCTCCTCCTACGAGCAGTACTTC. This chain joins TRBV29-1 and TRBJ2-7; D ambiguous. With 3 bases removed from V and 0 bases from J, the gap between germline ends came to 9 bases. The CDR3 is 13 residues long. From germline, CDR1 is SQVTM and CDR2 ANQGSEA.

Only one count was recorded for this clone. The rearrangement uses TRBV9 and TRBJ2-3, with D possibly matching TRBD2 (6 bases). The V end lost 0 bases, the J end lost 3 bases, and 14 bases lay between the germline ends. The CDR3 loop spans 16 amino acids. Germline loops: CDR1 SGDLS, CDR2 YYNGEE. DNA for the CDR3: TGTGCCAGCAGCGTAGGAGGTGGTCGGGAGACAGATACGCAGTATTTT. Its translation is CASSVGGGRETDTQYF. Using reference TRBV9 and TRBJ2-3 for the parts outside the CDR3, the full variable domain is DSGVTQTPKHLITATGQRVTLRCSPRSGDLSVYWYQQSLDQGLQFLIQYYNGEERAKGNILERFSAQQFPDLHSELNLSSLELGDSALYFCASSVGGGRETDTQYFGPGTRLTVL.

J is TRBJ2-2 and V is TRBV7-2; a possible D gene is TRBD2 (5 bases). Trimming took 2 bases from V and 1 from J, leaving 17 bases between them. This CDR3 comprises 18 residues. Germline V CDR1 and CDR2: SGHTA, FQGNSA. The chain's CDR3 is CASSLTPTKAVNTGELFF. CDR3 nucleotide sequence: TGTGCCAGCAGCTTAACCCCCACTAAAGCGGTGAACACCGGGGAGCTGTTTTTT. The variable domain in full, completed from reference TRBV7-2 and TRBJ2-2, reads GAGVSQSPSNKVTEKGKDVELRCDPISGHTALYWYRQSLGQGLEFLIYFQGNSAPDKSGLPSDRFSAERTGGSVSTLTIQRTQQEDSAVYLCASSLTPTKAVNTGELFFGEGSRLTVL.

The CDR3 nucleotides are TGTGCCAGCAGCGTACAGGGGGCAAGTTCTGGGGCCAACGTCCTGACTTTC. This sequence encodes CASSVQGASSGANVLTF. V gene TRBV11-2 combines with J gene TRBJ2-6; 9 bases are a match to TRBD1. Germline lookup yields CDR1 SGHAT and CDR2 FQNNGV. With 5 bases clipped from V and 1 base from J, the junction kept 6 bases outside the gene matches. This CDR3 region has 17 residues. The variable domain in full, completed from reference TRBV11-2 and TRBJ2-6, reads EAGVAQSPRYKIIEKRQSVAFWCNPISGHATLYWYQQILGQGPKLLIQFQNNGVVDDSQLPKDRFSAERLKGVDSTLKIQPAKLEDSAVYLCASSVQGASSGANVLTFGAGSRLTVL.

The count of this clone is one. CDR3 sequence (DNA): TGTGCCAGTAGTGACGGCAGGGGGTATGGCTACACCTTC. It yields the protein CASSDGRGYGYTF. This rearrangement joins TRBV19 to TRBJ1-2; 7 positions agree with TRBD1. This CDR3 is built from 13 residues. V dropped 5 bases and J dropped 5; count of bases not matched to a gene: 5. CDR1 and CDR2 (germline): LNHDA, SQIVND (reference sequence).

The CDR3 sequence: CAISDAGRYSGANVLTF. CDR3 DNA: TGTGCCATCAGTGACGCGGGACGGTACTCTGGGGCCAACGTCCTGACTTTC. The chain couples TRBV10-3 to TRBJ2-6; TRBD2 might be the D (6 bases). V was cut by 3 bases and J by 0 bases, with 12 bases left in between. Germline CDR1 and CDR2: ENHRY and SYGVKD. CDR3 size: 17 residues.

This chain connects TRBV4-3 to TRBJ1-3; tentatively, D is TRBD1 (5 bases). The V gene lost 0 bases and the J gene lost 0 bases, with 9 bases spanning the gap. The V gene's germline CDR1 is LGHNA and CDR2 YSLEER. The CDR3 is 16 amino acids. The CDR3 bases are TGCGCCAGCAGCCAAGATGGGGCTATCTCTGGAAACACCATATATTTT. Translating gives CASSQDGAISGNTIYF.

The chain employs TRBV12-3 or TRBV12-4 and TRBJ1-2; D may be TRBD1 (6 bases). CDR3 length: 13 residues. With 6 bases removed from V and 6 bases from J, the gap between germline ends came to 14 bases. The CDR3 sequence: CASSRGGRNGYTF. The CDR3 DNA reads TGTGCCAGCAGCCGGGGGGGGCGGAATGGCTACACCTTC.

This chain links TRBV15 with TRBJ1-3; 8 bases line up with TRBD1. Trimming cost V 0 bases and J 2 bases; bases outside gene matches: 9. CDR3 length: 18 residues. The germline V gene has CDR1 LNHNV and CDR2 YYDKDF (reference sequence). The CDR3 DNA is TGTGCCACCAGCAGAGATACCTTCCGGACAGGGACTGGAAACACCATATATTTT. This encodes CATSRDTFRTGTGNTIYF.

V is TRBV3-1 (or the pseudogene TRBV3-2) and J is TRBJ1-6; 9 nucleotides match TRBD1. The CDR3 runs 15 residues. Germline values: CDR1 LGHDT, CDR2 YNNKEL (reference sequence). With 6 bases clipped from V and 14 bases from J, the junction kept 14 bases outside the gene matches. This CDR3 is CASRLTGTGTSTLHF. The CDR3 coding sequence is TGTGCCAGCAGGCTTACCGGGACAGGGACCTCCACCCTCCACTTT.

The chain uses TRBV10-3 and TRBJ1-2, with TRBD1 matching over 10 bases. With V trimmed by 8 bases and J by 0 bases, 12 bases remained unmatched. CDR1 and CDR2 (germline): ENHRY, SYGVKD. The CDR3 sequence is 17 residues long. The CDR3 nucleotides read TGTGCCATCGGGACAGGGGTCCGGGACGGAACTAACTATGGCTACACCTTC. It codes for CAIGTGVRDGTNYGYTF.

This clone was picked up one time. The chain employs TRBV15 and TRBJ2-7; D remains unclear. CDR3 length: 16 amino acids. Germline V gene data show CDR1 as LNHNV and CDR2 as YYDKDF (reference sequence). V shed 2 bases and J shed 0 bases, with 14 bases lying between them. The CDR3 sequence is CATSRSPSASSYEQYF. The CDR3 coding sequence is TGTGCCACCAGCAGAAGTCCCAGCGCGTCCTCCTACGAGCAGTACTTC.

The J gene is TRBJ1-5, the V gene TRBV7-9; 7 bases agree with TRBD1. The CDR3 loop spans 15 amino acids. Trimming took 8 bases from V and 4 from J; bases not matched to a gene: 11. The germline V gene encodes CDR1 SEHNR and CDR2 FQNEAQ (reference sequence). The CDR3 sequence is CASALGTAINQPQHF. In DNA, the CDR3 is TGTGCCAGCGCTTTAGGGACAGCGATAAATCAGCCCCAGCATTTT.